This T cell receptor beta chain was recovered during a study of blood T cell repertoires in COVID-19. This clone has only a few counts. V shed 2 bases and J shed 8 bases, with 17 bases lying between them. The CDR3 sequence is 15 residues long. The germline V gene encodes CDR1 SGHRS and CDR2 YFSETQ. Original processing notes: For nucleated cells, counts were estimated from reference gene primer amplification. Repertoires were generated with immunoSEQ multiplex PCR, while TCRdb's copy carries only in-frame clones and drops some. Clonal size and the V and J genes are those of that table, whereas D and trimming came from the DNA. The top ten clones hold roughly 3.2% of a sample with under 200,000 clones, over 80% of them seen once. Before they entered the study, exposed participants had met a COVID-19 case within 2 weeks.

Sequenced sample: PBMCs or T cells enriched from blood (not recorded which). This rearrangement joins TRBV5-1 to TRBJ2-1; the D gene is possibly TRBD2 (7 bases). This clonotype originated in a woman aged 25-40 years who had been exposed to COVID-19. The CDR3 loop reads CASSLTGGQVDEQFF. The CDR3 region has the DNA TGCGCCAGCAGCTTAACCGGGGGGCAGGTCGATGAGCAGTTCTTC.